The 27 T cell receptor beta chains below were found in one sample sequenced in a study of vaccination effects on CD4 cells after COVID-19. TCRdb's table, derived via immunoSEQ multiplex PCR, lists solely in-frame clones and lacks some. This sample has over 60,000 clones, with over 70% found just once. No antigen is known for these receptors. Peptide-pool stimulation followed by sequencing identified expanded antigen-specific CD4+ clonotypes in the ViraFEST assay. Subsequent to a culture period of nine to ten days, CD4+ T cells were isolated. The cohort was immunized with two doses of either the BNT162b2 or mRNA-1273 vaccine. The material was CD4+ T cells from PBMCs cultured with HCoV-229E spike peptides, obtained after COVID-19 vaccination. The receptor source for this set is a human donor who received a COVID-19 vaccine.

This chain connects TRBV9 to TRBJ2-5; TRBD2 might be the D (6 bases). V dropped 0 bases and J dropped 5 bases, with 8 bases sitting between them. Germline V gene data show CDR1 as SGDLS and CDR2 as YYNGEE. CDR3 length: 13 residues. DNA for the CDR3: TGTGCCAGCAGCGTAGGGGGGGTTGAGACCCAGTACTTC. Its protein product is CASSVGGVETQYF.

The chain uses TRBV6-5 and TRBJ1-5; 7 bases align to TRBD1. The CDR3 extends over 14 amino acids. CDR1 and CDR2 (germline): MNHEY, SVGAGI. V was pared by 5 bases and J by 4 bases, with 5 bases of the junction left unmatched. The CDR3 loop reads CASSKDRLNQPQHF. The CDR3 DNA follows: TGTGCCAGCAGTAAGGACAGGCTAAATCAGCCCCAGCATTTT.

The chain combines TRBV5-1 with TRBJ2-5, with 12 bases aligning to TRBD1. This CDR3 has 15 amino acids. Germline loops: CDR1 SGHRS, CDR2 YFSETQ. V shed 7 bases and J 5 bases; nucleotides not matched to a gene: 9. CDR3 DNA sequence: TGCGCCAGCTCCGCCGGGACAGGGGGCTCGGAGACCCAGTACTTC. It specifies CASSAGTGGSETQYF.

This sequence joins TRBV6-5 and TRBJ1-4; TRBD1 agrees at 8 bases. The J segment lost 8 bases and the V segment lost 6 bases, leaving 5 bases of the junction unmatched. This CDR3 is 13 amino acids long. Looked up from germline, CDR1 is MNHEY and CDR2 is SVGAGI. The CDR3 reads CASRDRVGEKLFF. Here the CDR3 DNA reads TGTGCCAGCAGGGACAGGGTAGGGGAAAAACTGTTTTTT.

The gene calls are TRBV28 and TRBJ2-3; perhaps TRBD2 as D (6 bases). Germline lookup yields CDR1 MDHEN and CDR2 SYDVKM. The CDR3 runs 12 residues. Between the trimmed V and J ends, which lost 2 bases and 9 bases, there was a span of 9 bases. DNA for the CDR3: TGTGCCAGCAGTTTAAGCGGGTGGACGCAGTATTTT. This codes for CASSLSGWTQYF. Full variable domain (outside the CDR3, taken from reference TRBV28 and TRBJ2-3): DVKVTQSSRYLVKRTGEKVFLECVQDMDHENMFWYRQDPGLGLRLIYFSYDVKMKEKGDIPEGYSVSREKKERFSLILESASTNQTSMYLCASSLSGWTQYFGPGTRLTVL.

This chain joins TRBV5-5 and TRBJ1-6; 7 positions match TRBD1. The CDR3 sequence is 16 residues long. J was trimmed by 8 bases and V by 3 bases; bases with no gene match: 11. The germline V gene has CDR1 SGHKS and CDR2 YYEKEE (reference sequence). The CDR3 bases are TGTGCCAGCAGCTCGACAGCAGACAGGGAATATTCACCCCTCCACTTT. Its protein product is CASSSTADREYSPLHF.

J is TRBJ1-4 and V is TRBV28; D unclear. Trimming shortened V by 4 bases and J by 8 bases, and 11 bases separated the two germline ends. The CDR3 runs to 13 residues. Per germline, CDR1 MDHEN and CDR2 SYDVKM. The CDR3 sequence: CASSSGAVEKLFF. The DNA for the CDR3 is TGTGCCAGCAGTTCCGGAGCGGTCGAAAAACTGTTTTTT.

The chain links TRBV6-5 to TRBJ2-1; 11 bases align to TRBD1. Trimming cost V 6 bases and J 7 bases; bases outside gene matches: 8. The length of the CDR3 is 15 residues. From germline, CDR1 is MNHEY and CDR2 SVGAGI. In DNA form, the CDR3 reads TGTGCCAGCAGCCGGACAGGGGGCATAGGGAATGAGCAGTTCTTC. Amino acids: CASSRTGGIGNEQFF.

The J gene is TRBJ1-6, the V gene TRBV2, with D maybe TRBD1 (5 bases). The V gene lost 3 bases and the J gene lost 4 bases, with 10 bases spanning the gap. The CDR3 has 15 amino acids. CDR1 is SNHLY, CDR2 FYNNEI, per germline. CDR3 bases: TGTGCCAGCAGTGAGTCCCAGGGTTATAATTCACCCCTCCACTTT. Translation: CASSESQGYNSPLHF.

The chain is built from TRBV6-5 and TRBJ2-7, with D perhaps TRBD2 (6 bases). V shed 7 bases and J shed 2 bases, with 15 bases lying between them. This CDR3 is 14 amino acids long. The germline V gene encodes CDR1 MNHEY and CDR2 SVGAGI. Here the CDR3 reads CASIRRGPPYEQYV. The CDR3 DNA follows: TGTGCCAGCATAAGGCGGGGCCCCCCCTACGAGCAGTACGTC.

The chain couples TRBV4-2 to TRBJ2-1, with D maybe TRBD1 (7 bases). Germline V gene data show CDR1 as LGHNA and CDR2 as YNFKEQ. CDR3 size: 16 residues. V lost 0 bases and J 4 bases, leaving 13 bases between the germline ends. The CDR3 DNA follows: TGTGCCAGCAGCCAAGATCAGGGGGGAACTTACAATGAGCAGTTCTTC. Amino acids: CASSQDQGGTYNEQFF.

The V gene is TRBV6-6, the J gene TRBJ1-1, with a possible D match to TRBD1 (5 bases). Trimming cost V 2 bases and J 2 bases, with 12 bases left between them. Per the germline V gene, CDR1 is MNHNY and CDR2 is SVGAGI (reference sequence). The CDR3 runs 15 residues. CDR3 protein: CASSYPAGPNTEAFF. CDR3 coding DNA: TGTGCCAGCAGTTACCCCGCAGGGCCTAACACTGAAGCTTTCTTT.

The V call is TRBV2, the J call TRBJ1-3; 8 nucleotides line up with TRBD1. CDR3 length: 18 residues. The germline V gene has CDR1 SNHLY and CDR2 FYNNEI. The trim removed 8 bases at V and 0 bases at J, leaving 15 bases unmatched. CDR3 sequence (DNA): TGTGCCAGCCGTTACAGCCGGGACAGGATTTTCTCTGGAAACACCATATATTTT. Translation gives CASRYSRDRIFSGNTIYF.

V is TRBV12-2 and J is TRBJ2-1; the table's D call, TRBD2, was not checked against the DNA. TRBV12-2 is described as a pseudogene. The CDR3 loop spans 21 amino acids. The CDR3 sequence is CASRPMEFGSGGAGRVHEQFF. CDR3 bases: TGTGCAAGTCGCCCCATGGAGTTTGGTAGCGGGGGGGCAGGGCGAGTTCATGAGCAGTTCTTC.

The rearrangement joins TRBV4-1 to TRBJ2-1, with 12 bases identical to TRBD2. The CDR3 extends over 17 amino acids. The germline V gene has CDR1 MGHRA and CDR2 YSYEKL. J was trimmed by 8 bases and V by 0 bases; bases with no gene match: 8. The CDR3 DNA sequence: TGCGCCAGCAGCCAAGATCTAACTAGCGGGGGGTACGATGAGCAGTTCTTC. Encoded protein: CASSQDLTSGGYDEQFF.

The rearrangement joins TRBV19 to TRBJ1-1, with TRBD1 as a possible D gene (6 bases). This CDR3 region has 14 residues. The germline CDR1 and CDR2 sequences are LNHDA and SQIVND (reference sequence). With 1 base removed from V and 5 bases from J, the gap between germline ends came to 11 bases. CDR3 sequence (DNA): TGTGCCAGTAGTATAGTCCAGGGGTGGACTGAAGCTTTCTTT. The encoded protein is CASSIVQGWTEAFF. The whole variable domain, filled in from reference TRBV19 and TRBJ1-1, reads DGGITQSPKYLFRKEGQNVTLSCEQNLNHDAMYWYRQDPGQGLRLIYYSQIVNDFQKGDIAEGYSVSREKKESFPLTVTSAQKNPTAFYLCASSIVQGWTEAFFGQGTRLTVV.

The chain carries TRBV7-2 and TRBJ2-4; D is uncertain. The germline V gene encodes CDR1 SGHTA and CDR2 FQGNSA. The V end lost 1 base, the J end lost 12 bases, and 10 bases lay between the germline ends. This CDR3 has 12 amino acids. The CDR3 region is CASSLVGSPQYF. DNA of the CDR3: TGTGCCAGCAGCTTAGTCGGGTCTCCTCAGTACTTC.

The chain links TRBV5-1 to TRBJ2-2, with 8 bases that match TRBD1. The ends lost 4 bases at V and 3 bases at J; junction bases unmatched: 5. The CDR3 spans 15 residues. Germline CDR1 SGHRS, CDR2 YFSETQ. In nucleotides, the CDR3 is TGCGCCAGCAGCCGAGACAGGGGTTACACCGGGGAGCTGTTTTTT. It yields the protein CASSRDRGYTGELFF.

The chain employs TRBV10-3 and TRBJ2-5; 9 nucleotides line up with TRBD1. The V gene's germline CDR1 is ENHRY and CDR2 SYGVKD. After removal of 6 bases from V and 5 bases from J, the junction contained 4 bases not matched to a gene. This CDR3 region has 13 residues. The CDR3 is CAIRNDRGETQYF. Here the CDR3 DNA reads TGTGCCATCAGGAACGACAGGGGGGAGACCCAGTACTTC.

This sequence joins TRBV6-5 and TRBJ1-5; no clear D. Germline lookup yields CDR1 MNHEY and CDR2 SVGAGI. V lost 6 bases and J lost 2, with 11 bases in between. CDR3 length equals 14 residues. In DNA form, the CDR3 reads TGTGCCAGCAGGGATATTCGCGGCAATCAGCCCCAGCATTTT. The encoded protein is CASRDIRGNQPQHF.

This clone was seen a handful of times. The J gene is TRBJ1-3, the V gene TRBV10-3; no definite D call. The CDR3 runs 14 residues. From germline, CDR1 is ENHRY and CDR2 SYGVKD. V was shortened by 0 bases and J by 0 bases, with 3 bases between the two germline ends. The CDR3 reads CAISESSSGNTIYF. In nucleotides, the CDR3 is TGTGCCATCAGTGAGTCTAGCTCTGGAAACACCATATATTTT.

This clone was observed a few times. V usage is TRBV10-1 and J usage is TRBJ1-1; 8 positions agree with TRBD1. The CDR3 sequence is 14 residues long. Germline V gene lookup returns CDR1 WNHNN and CDR2 SYGVQD (reference sequence). V lost 6 bases to trimming and J lost 2 bases; unmatched junction nucleotides: 5. The CDR3 DNA follows: TGCGCCAGCAGCTCGACAGGGGCAAACACTGAAGCTTTCTTT. Translating gives CASSSTGANTEAFF.

This clone was counted a few times. This sample includes further DNA sequences coding for the same CDR3. The chain couples TRBV12-3 or TRBV12-4 to TRBJ1-1; no firm D call. V was clipped by 5 bases and J by 3 bases, with 7 bases between them. The CDR3 has 12 amino acids. CDR3 protein: CASSPGYTEAFF. The CDR3 nucleotides read TGTGCCAGCAGTCCTGGGTACACTGAAGCTTTCTTT.

This chain links TRBV5-1 with TRBJ2-5; TRBD2 agrees at 13 bases. This CDR3 contains 15 residues. V dropped 4 bases and J dropped 5; count of bases not matched to a gene: 5. Germline V gives CDR1 SGHRS, CDR2 YFSETQ. The CDR3 region has the DNA TGCGCCAGCAGCCAACTAGCGGGGGGGGGTGAGACCCAGTACTTC. As protein: CASSQLAGGGETQYF.

The chain employs TRBV9 and TRBJ2-3, with D perhaps matching TRBD2 (5 bases). Germline CDR1 reads SGDLS; CDR2 reads YYNGEE. This CDR3 comprises 15 residues. The V gene lost 4 bases and the J gene lost 0 bases, with 12 bases spanning the gap. The CDR3 reads CASSPQERSTDTQYF. The CDR3 nucleotides read TGTGCCAGCAGCCCCCAGGAGCGGAGCACAGATACGCAGTATTTT.

The chain uses TRBV24-1 and TRBJ2-3; 8 nucleotides agree with TRBD2. V lost 9 bases, J lost 0 bases, and 7 bases stayed unmatched. The CDR3 consists of 15 residues. Germline V gene lookup returns CDR1 KGHDR and CDR2 SFDVKD. The CDR3 DNA reads as TGTGCCACCGGTAAGCGGGGGTCGAGCACAGATACGCAGTATTTT. Translating it yields CATGKRGSSTDTQYF.

The chain joins TRBV6-1 to TRBJ2-5; 10 nucleotides align to TRBD2. Germline assignment: CDR1 MNHNS and CDR2 SASEGT. The length of the CDR3 is 16 residues. The J segment lost 5 bases and the V segment lost 1 base, leaving 7 bases of the junction unmatched. The CDR3 loop is CASSEGLAGAVETQYF. The CDR3 nucleotides are TGTGCCAGCAGTGAAGGGCTAGCGGGGGCTGTTGAGACCCAGTACTTC.